The 21 T cell receptor beta chains in this list originate from one sample, sequenced in a study of blood T cell repertoires in COVID-19 (dated by TCRdb to 2020 to 2022). The receptor library was made with the immunoSEQ multiplex PCR assay. TCRdb stores this immuneACCESS table with in-frame sequences only. Part of the clones is absent; in the studies checked, under half of the shortfall reflects unresolved V genes, and no reason is known for the rest. This sample has around 20,000 clones in its table, and about nine tenths of those were observed once. The top ten hold around 2.9% of the sample. Material for sequencing was peripheral blood. Receptors originate from a man between 65 and 85 years old with acute or convalescent COVID-19.

The J gene is TRBJ1-1, the V gene TRBV19, with no clear D. The CDR3 totals 14 residues. Germline values: CDR1 LNHDA, CDR2 SQIVND (reference sequence). The V and J ends lost 9 bases and 6 bases respectively, with 20 bases between them. The chain's CDR3 is CASTSARASAEAFF. In DNA, the CDR3 is TGTGCCAGCACCTCGGCGAGGGCATCGGCTGAAGCTTTCTTT.

This clone was seen a single time. V is TRBV2 and J is TRBJ1-6, with 7 bases matching TRBD1. The CDR3 has 16 amino acids. Germline CDR1 reads SNHLY; CDR2 reads FYNNEI. V dropped 4 bases and J dropped 14; count of bases not matched to a gene: 17. This CDR3 reads CASSVVGDRERSALHF. The CDR3 bases are TGTGCCAGCAGTGTGGTCGGAGACAGGGAACGGTCGGCCCTCCACTTT. The variable domain in full, with the rest retrieved from reference TRBV2 and TRBJ1-6, is EPEVTQTPSHQVTQMGQEVILRCVPISNHLYFYWYRQILGQKVEFLVSFYNNEISEKSEIFDDQFSVERPDGSNFTLKIRSTKLEDSAMYFCASSVVGDRERSALHFGNGTRLTVT.

V and J are TRBV19 and TRBJ2-1; 7 nucleotides line up with TRBD2. CDR1 is LNHDA and CDR2 is SQIVND in the germline V gene (reference sequence). The CDR3 loop spans 15 amino acids. With 5 bases clipped from V and 4 bases from J, the junction kept 8 bases outside the gene matches. CDR3 loop: CASSVSGAGYNEQFF. CDR3 nucleotide sequence: TGTGCCAGTAGTGTCAGCGGGGCTGGGTACAATGAGCAGTTCTTC.

The gene calls are TRBV6-5 and TRBJ1-4; 8 nucleotides align to TRBD1. The CDR3 runs 13 residues. Trimming removed 7 bases from V and 6 bases from J; junction bases left unmatched: 4. Germline loops: CDR1 MNHEY, CDR2 SVGAGI. The CDR3, as DNA: TGTGCCAGCAAGACAGGGGTGTATGAAAAACTGTTTTTT. Translation gives CASKTGVYEKLFF.

The CDR3, as DNA: TGTGCCAGCAGCACGACTGAGCCGGGTTCACCCCTCCACTTT. Residues: CASSTTEPGSPLHF. The chain joins TRBV5-4 to TRBJ1-6; D is unclear. V was pared by 4 bases and J by 9 bases, with 14 bases between. Germline V gives CDR1 SGHNT, CDR2 YYREEE (reference sequence). CDR3 size: 14 residues.

The chain employs TRBV24-1 and TRBJ2-2; perhaps TRBD1 as D (5 bases). The ends were cut back, 0 bases at V and 6 bases at J, with 10 bases in the middle. Germline V gene sequence: CDR1 KGHDR, CDR2 SFDVKD. The CDR3 length is 15 residues. CDR3 amino acids: CATSDLKTRAGELFF. The CDR3 DNA follows: TGTGCCACCAGTGATTTGAAGACCAGGGCCGGGGAGCTGTTTTTT.

This clone was seen just once. The chain employs TRBV27 and TRBJ1-6; D is uncertain. CDR1 MNHEY and CDR2 SMNVEV come from the germline V gene (reference sequence). CDR3 length: 16 amino acids. V lost 0 bases and J 6 bases, leaving 12 bases between the germline ends. This chain's CDR3 is CASSLSRQTFNSPLHF. CDR3 bases: TGTGCCAGCAGTTTATCGAGGCAGACTTTTAATTCACCCCTCCACTTT.

The chain employs TRBV15 and TRBJ1-2, with 9 bases fitting TRBD1. Germline CDR1 and CDR2: LNHNV and YYDKDF (reference sequence). The CDR3 has 14 amino acids. V shed 3 bases and J 7 bases; nucleotides not matched to a gene: 6. The CDR3 DNA is TGTGCCACCAGCAGTCGGACAGGGGCCCCTGGCTACACCTTC. It is translated as CATSSRTGAPGYTF.

The rearrangement uses TRBV19 and TRBJ2-1, with a weak D call TRBD2 (5 bases). This CDR3 has 15 residues. Trimming stripped 1 base from V and 3 bases from J, with 10 bases between. Germline V lookup: CDR1 LNHDA, CDR2 SQIVND (reference sequence). The CDR3 coding sequence is TGTGCCAGTAGTATAGCCGGAGGCATCTACAATGAGCAGTTCTTC. Amino acid sequence: CASSIAGGIYNEQFF.

The chain carries TRBV6-5 and TRBJ1-3; no definite D call. The germline V and J ends were trimmed by 5 bases and 4 bases, with 6 bases remaining between them. CDR1 MNHEY and CDR2 SVGAGI come from the germline V gene. The CDR3 totals 12 residues. The CDR3 spells CASSLVGNTIYF. CDR3 bases: TGTGCCAGCAGTCTCGTAGGAAACACCATATATTTT.

V is TRBV24-1 and J is TRBJ2-1; 7 bases line up with TRBD1. The CDR3 loop spans 14 amino acids. V was pared by 4 bases and J by 3 bases, with 2 bases of the junction left unmatched. In germline, CDR1 is KGHDR, CDR2 SFDVKD. This chain's CDR3 is CATSEGTVYNEQFF. The CDR3 DNA reads as TGTGCCACCAGTGAAGGGACAGTCTACAATGAGCAGTTCTTC.

The J gene is TRBJ2-7, the V gene TRBV28; D may be TRBD2 (5 bases). Germline V gene sequence: CDR1 MDHEN, CDR2 SYDVKM. CDR3 length equals 13 residues. With 6 bases removed from V and 0 bases from J, the gap between germline ends came to 9 bases. The CDR3 loop reads CASRSGISYEQYF. Here the CDR3 DNA reads TGTGCCAGCAGGTCCGGGATCTCCTACGAGCAGTACTTC.

This chain connects TRBV19 to TRBJ1-1; D unclear. The CDR3 is made up of 14 amino acids. CDR1 is LNHDA, CDR2 SQIVND, per germline (reference sequence). V was shortened by 0 bases and J by 6 bases, with 11 bases between the two germline ends. The CDR3 region is CASSIDLSVAEAFF. CDR3 nucleotides: TGTGCCAGTAGTATAGATCTTTCGGTGGCTGAAGCTTTCTTT.

A few counts support this clone. The chain combines TRBV15 with TRBJ1-1; 8 bases are shared with TRBD1. The CDR3 has 14 residues. V shed 8 bases and J 4 bases; nucleotides not matched to a gene: 9. Germline CDR1 reads LNHNV; CDR2 reads YYDKDF (reference sequence). The CDR3 sequence: CATRRETGATEAFF. The CDR3 DNA is TGTGCCACCCGGAGGGAGACAGGGGCCACTGAAGCTTTCTTT. Using reference TRBV15 and TRBJ1-1 for the parts outside the CDR3, the full variable domain is DAMVIQNPRYQVTQFGKPVTLSCSQTLNHNVMYWYQQKSSQAPKLLFHYYDKDFNNEADTPDNFQSRRPNTSFCFLDIRSPGLGDTAMYLCATRRETGATEAFFGQGTRLTVV.

This chain joins TRBV28 and TRBJ2-2, with a weak D call TRBD1 (6 bases). Trimming took off 10 bases at V and 0 bases at J, with 24 bases between the two ends. Germline V gives CDR1 MDHEN, CDR2 SYDVKM. This CDR3 is 18 amino acids long. CDR3 amino acids: CATSGSQGTSTNTGELFF. The CDR3 DNA sequence: TGTGCCACCTCTGGATCTCAGGGGACCTCAACGAACACCGGGGAGCTGTTTTTT.

This rearrangement joins TRBV2 to TRBJ2-1; a weak D match, TRBD1 (6 bases). The V gene's germline CDR1 is SNHLY and CDR2 FYNNEI. The CDR3 has 13 residues. V was shortened by 5 bases and J by 3 bases, with 8 bases between the two germline ends. The CDR3 spells CASSRDNYNEQFF. CDR3 nucleotides: TGTGCCAGCAGTCGGGACAACTACAATGAGCAGTTCTTC.

The chain is built from TRBV12-3 or TRBV12-4 and TRBJ2-7; D is uncertain. Trimming cost V 2 bases and J 1 base, with 6 bases left between them. The CDR3 extends over 13 amino acids. CDR3 loop: CASSLHSSYEQYF. In nucleotides, the CDR3 is TGTGCCAGCAGTTTACACTCTTCCTACGAGCAGTACTTC.

The chain links TRBV28 to TRBJ1-5, with TRBD1 identical over 11 bases. The CDR3 length is 16 residues. V was clipped by 6 bases and J by 0 bases; unmatched bases: 4. In germline, CDR1 is MDHEN, CDR2 SYDVKM. The CDR3 region has the DNA TGTGCCAGCAGGGGACAGGGGGTGATTAGCAATCAGCCCCAGCATTTT. Protein sequence: CASRGQGVISNQPQHF.

This clone turned up a few times. V and J are TRBV25-1 and TRBJ2-1, with 8 nucleotides matching TRBD2. The CDR3 loop spans 16 amino acids. Germline V gene data show CDR1 as MGHDK and CDR2 as SYGVNS. J gave up 4 bases and V 4 bases, and 9 bases lay outside the gene matches. CDR3 sequence: CASSGLRGDTYNEQFF. The CDR3 bases are TGTGCCAGCAGTGGCCTGCGGGGGGACACTTACAATGAGCAGTTCTTC.

This chain links TRBV19 with TRBJ2-3; 11 positions agree with TRBD2. Germline values: CDR1 LNHDA, CDR2 SQIVND (reference sequence). The V and J ends lost 5 bases and 3 bases, in that order; junction bases with no gene match: 13. The CDR3 contains 18 residues. Here the CDR3 DNA reads TGTGCCAGTAGTTGGAGGCCTAGCGGGGGGTCGTCTACAGATACGCAGTATTTT. Amino acid sequence: CASSWRPSGGSSTDTQYF.

This chain links TRBV5-1 with TRBJ1-2; TRBD1 might be the D (5 bases). This CDR3 has 15 residues. Germline V gene lookup returns CDR1 SGHRS and CDR2 YFSETQ. The V end lost 0 bases, the J end lost 5 bases, and 14 bases lay between the germline ends. The CDR3 loop reads CASSLEKGQLYGYTF. For the CDR3, the DNA is TGCGCCAGCAGCTTGGAGAAGGGGCAATTATATGGCTACACCTTC.